Below are 16 T cell receptor beta chains sequenced from a single sample in a study of a mutant IDH1 vaccine in newly diagnosed glioma. TCRdb's copy holds only in-frame clones and misses some; the assay was immunoSEQ multiplex PCR. The sample shows roughly 68,000 clones, around 74% of them seen only once. Time point meaning: week 35, safety follow-up. A single vaccine dose contained 300 ug of mutant IDH1 20-mer peptide, and topical imiquimod was used with it. These TCRs are of unknown antigen specificity. The sample consisted of PBMCs, taken from a glioma patient whose treatment included an IDH1 peptide vaccine. These receptors were taken from a man in his forties or fifties with glioma.

V usage is TRBV2 and J usage is TRBJ2-3; 13 bases line up with TRBD2. CDR1 and CDR2 (germline): SNHLY, FYNNEI. Trimming took 7 bases from V and 6 from J; bases not matched to a gene: 4. CDR3 length equals 14 residues. The CDR3 bases are TGTGCCAGCACCCAGACTAGCGGGGGGGATACGCAGTATTTT. This encodes CASTQTSGGDTQYF.

V gene TRBV14 combines with J gene TRBJ1-4; D gene unclear. CDR1 SGHDN and CDR2 FVKESK come from the germline V gene. V was shortened by 0 bases and J by 6 bases, with 14 bases between the two germline ends. There are 16 residues in the CDR3. CDR3 region: CASSQEVGGRDEKLFF. The CDR3 bases are TGTGCCAGCAGCCAAGAGGTCGGTGGCAGAGATGAAAAACTGTTTTTT.

This chain links TRBV6-1 with TRBJ2-7; 7 bases are shared with TRBD1. CDR1 MNHNS and CDR2 SASEGT come from the germline V gene. V shed 1 base, J shed 7 bases, and the junction held 10 bases outside the gene matches. There are 15 residues in the CDR3. CDR3 protein: CASSEVGTAGWEQYF. Here the CDR3 DNA reads TGTGCCAGCAGTGAAGTTGGGACAGCTGGCTGGGAGCAGTACTTC.

This clone was seen only once. The V gene is TRBV5-4, the J gene TRBJ2-2; 8 bases are shared with TRBD1. Germline V gives CDR1 SGHNT, CDR2 YYREEE (reference sequence). V dropped 5 bases and J dropped 7; count of bases not matched to a gene: 7. The length of the CDR3 is 14 residues. DNA for the CDR3: TGTGCCAGCAGGACAGACAGGGGCAACGGGGAGCTGTTTTTT. It specifies CASRTDRGNGELFF.

The chain combines TRBV19 with TRBJ2-6; possible D gene TRBD1, 6 bases. The germline V gene has CDR1 LNHDA and CDR2 SQIVND (reference sequence). Trimming took 8 bases from V and 4 from J, leaving 18 bases between them. CDR3 length equals 16 residues. The CDR3 is CASSLGAAWGANVLTF. CDR3 in DNA: TGTGCCAGTTCATTGGGGGCCGCCTGGGGGGCCAACGTCCTGACTTTC.

The chain combines TRBV2 with TRBJ1-5; D is unclear. The length of the CDR3 is 13 residues. Germline CDR1 reads SNHLY; CDR2 reads FYNNEI. The V end was cut by 11 bases, the J end by 2 bases, with 13 bases between. CDR3: CASRDIGNQPQHF. For the CDR3, the DNA is TGTGCCTCCCGGGATATCGGCAATCAGCCCCAGCATTTT.

The rearrangement links TRBV6-6 to TRBJ2-7, with 11 nucleotides matching TRBD1. Germline trimming cut 6 bases from V and 5 bases from J; bases unmatched to any gene: 9. This CDR3 has 15 amino acids. In germline, CDR1 is MNHNY, CDR2 SVGAGI (reference sequence). The CDR3 loop reads CASRFFGQGAHEQYF. The DNA for the CDR3 is TGTGCCAGCAGATTCTTCGGACAGGGGGCCCACGAGCAGTACTTC.

The genes are TRBV27 and TRBJ1-2; 8 bases map to TRBD1. V lost 2 bases to trimming and J lost 13 bases; unmatched junction nucleotides: 9. CDR1 and CDR2 from the germline V gene are MNHEY and SMNVEV (reference sequence). This CDR3 has 13 amino acids. The CDR3 is CASSLGGTGPTTF. DNA for the CDR3: TGTGCCAGCAGTTTAGGTGGGACAGGCCCGACCACCTTC.

The CDR3 reads CASSVVGYGTEAFF. CDR3 nucleotide sequence: TGTGCCAGCAGCGTAGTGGGATATGGGACTGAAGCTTTCTTT. The chain links TRBV9 to TRBJ1-1; no definite D call. The V gene's germline CDR1 is SGDLS and CDR2 YYNGEE. This CDR3 is 14 amino acids long. The ends were cut back, 0 bases at V and 5 bases at J, with 11 bases in the middle.

This clone appeared a single time. V and J are TRBV10-1 and TRBJ2-7, with D perhaps matching TRBD2 (5 bases). V was shortened by 6 bases and J by 5 bases, with 14 bases between the two germline ends. The CDR3 has 13 amino acids. Per the germline V gene, CDR1 is WNHNN and CDR2 is SYGVQD (reference sequence). The CDR3 spells CASSPGSGDEQYF. The CDR3 nucleotides read TGCGCCAGCAGCCCGGGTTCCGGGGACGAGCAGTACTTC.

V usage is TRBV6-5 and J usage is TRBJ2-7, with a tentative D call TRBD1 (6 bases). This CDR3 has 12 residues. Germline V gene data show CDR1 as MNHEY and CDR2 as SVGAGI. Trimming took off 8 bases at V and 6 bases at J, with 14 bases between the two ends. CDR3 protein: CASHRVGGEQYF. DNA of the CDR3: TGTGCCAGCCACAGGGTGGGCGGCGAGCAGTACTTC.

This chain uses TRBV27 with TRBJ2-1; a possible D gene is TRBD2 (7 bases). Trimming took 7 bases from V and 4 from J, leaving 17 bases between them. Germline V gene data show CDR1 as MNHEY and CDR2 as SMNVEV (reference sequence). The CDR3 extends over 15 amino acids. The CDR3, as DNA: TGTGCCAGCAAGAGAAGCGGGGACAATTACAATGAGCAGTTCTTC. Its protein product is CASKRSGDNYNEQFF.

The gene calls are TRBV27 and TRBJ2-2; no reliable D call. The V and J ends lost 2 bases and 4 bases respectively, with 2 bases between them. The CDR3 is 12 amino acids. The germline gives CDR1 MNHEY, CDR2 SMNVEV (reference sequence). CDR3 sequence reads: CASSLGTGELFF. For the CDR3, the DNA is TGTGCCAGCAGTTTAGGCACCGGGGAGCTGTTTTTT.

V is TRBV10-3 and J is TRBJ1-5; possibly TRBD1 for D (5 bases). The CDR3 consists of 16 residues. Germline CDR1 reads ENHRY; CDR2 reads SYGVKD. V lost 2 bases and J lost 5, with 16 bases in between. The CDR3 region is CAISEGQAEPHQPQHF. In nucleotides, the CDR3 is TGTGCCATCAGTGAGGGACAAGCGGAACCCCATCAGCCCCAGCATTTT.

This clone came up a few times. The gene calls are TRBV7-9 and TRBJ2-2; no reliable D call. The germline gives CDR1 SEHNR, CDR2 FQNEAQ (reference sequence). The CDR3 totals 16 residues. V was pared by 0 bases and J by 5 bases, with 13 bases between. The CDR3 sequence is CASSLATLGNTGELFF. The CDR3 nucleotides read TGTGCCAGCAGCTTAGCGACCCTGGGAAATACCGGGGAGCTGTTTTTT.

Concerning this clone itself: Relative to the germline gene, one junction end is altered; a read error may explain this. This chain connects TRBV7-2 to TRBJ2-5; 8 bases match TRBD1. CDR3 length: 14 residues. Germline lookup yields CDR1 SGHTA and CDR2 FQGNSA. CDR3 coding DNA: TGTGCCAGCAGTTTAGCGACAGGGGTAGAGACCCAGTACTTC. Its translation: CASSLATGVETQYF.